This T cell receptor (beta chain) was profiled in a study of early T cells in non-severe SARS-CoV-2 infection. The overall study: Unsorted whole-blood RNA was sequenced in bulk, leaving chains unpaired. Findings and caveats of the study: The VDJdb matching leaned toward anti-spike CD8 responses and overlooked private and CD4 specificities.

This clonotype was seen many times. Its target is unknown. The protocol attached unique molecular identifiers to individual cDNA molecules. TCRdb re-analysed the 5' RACE reads in MiXCR, keeping a single row per CDR3 protein. The repertoire holds approximately 70,000 distinct CDR3 sequences, with 4.5% to 6% as singletons. This CDR3 has 12 residues. Germline V gene sequence: CDR1 MNHNY, CDR2 SVGAGI (reference sequence). Trimming removed 6 bases at V and 4 bases at J, with 8 bases between. The V gene is TRBV6-6, the J gene TRBJ2-3; D is possibly TRBD1 (5 bases). This receptor was identified in an adult who was a healthcare worker with PCR-confirmed SARS-CoV-2 infection or an uninfected control (not recorded which). Sequences were derived from whole blood, sampled at baseline. The CDR3 sequence is CASSPGPDTQYF. For the CDR3, the DNA is TGTGCCAGCAGCCCAGGGCCAGATACGCAGTATTTT.